The 12 T cell receptor beta chains in this list originate from one sample, sequenced in a study of T cells in Graves' hyperthyroidism and ophthalmopathy. TCR beta CDR3 regions were amplified from RNA transcripts. A first-round RT-PCR of the TCR CDR3 used the HTBI primer set. TCRdb reprocessed the multiplex PCR reads via MiXCR and lists one record per CDR3 protein. Here the sample spans hundreds of thousands of distinct CDR3 sequences, approximately 36% being singletons. The specimen was blood. These receptors all come from a woman aged 35 to 49 with Graves' hyperthyroidism.

This clonotype was seen many times. The chain employs TRBV20-1 and TRBJ2-5; the D gene is possibly TRBD1 (7 bases). Trimming left V 0 bases short and J 4 bases short, with 12 bases between. This CDR3 has 14 residues. Germline V gene lookup returns CDR1 DFQATT and CDR2 SNEGSKA (reference sequence). The CDR3 loop is CSARDGQGGETQYF. The CDR3 DNA follows: TGCAGTGCTAGAGATGGGCAGGGGGGAGAGACCCAGTACTTC.

Only a few counts were recorded for this clonotype. The chain employs TRBV6-5 and TRBJ2-7, with a weak D call TRBD2 (6 bases). This CDR3 is built from 14 residues. V lost 11 bases to trimming and J lost 0 bases, with 17 bases between them. In germline, CDR1 is MNHEY, CDR2 SVGAGI. For the CDR3, the DNA is TGTGCCCTCAGGAGGGACGTCGACTCCTACGAGCAGTACTTC. This sequence encodes CALRRDVDSYEQYF.

Concerning this clonotype itself: One junction end does not reproduce the germline sequence, and a read error may be involved. V gene TRBV7-3 combines with J gene TRBJ2-7, with D perhaps assigned TRBD1 or TRBD2 (5 bases each). Germline values: CDR1 SGHTA, CDR2 FQGTGA. The CDR3 is made up of 19 amino acids. The CDR3 nucleotides read TGTGCCAGCAGTTTAAACCCCGGGACGGCCCAGGGTAGCTCCGCCGAGCAGTACTTC. Protein: CASSLNPGTAQGSSAEQYF. The full variable domain, in which reference TRBV7-3 and TRBJ2-7 provide the parts outside the CDR3, is GAGVSQTPSNKVTEKGKYVELRCDPISGHTALYWYRQSLGQGPEFLIYFQGTGAADDSGLPNDRFFAVRPEGSVSTLKIQRTERGDSAVYLCASSLNPGTAQGSSAEQYFGPGTRLTVT.

The chain links TRBV18 to TRBJ1-2, with no clear D. Trimming cost V 3 bases and J 7 bases, with 12 bases left between them. The CDR3 contains 13 residues. Germline CDR1 is KGHSH and CDR2 is LQKENI. CDR3 sequence: CASSPEGMGGYTF. The CDR3 DNA follows: TGTGCCAGCTCACCCGAAGGGATGGGTGGCTACACCTTC.

This clonotype has more than one count but fewer than ten. CDR3 DNA sequence: TGTGCCAGCAGCCACCCCGGGGGAAAAAGGGACCAAGAGACCCAGTACTTC. Translating it yields CASSHPGGKRDQETQYF. The V gene is TRBV7-6, the J gene TRBJ2-5, with a possible D match to TRBD2 (6 bases). Trimming removed 5 bases at V and 0 bases at J, with 19 bases between. CDR3 length: 17 residues. Germline CDR1 SGHVS, CDR2 FNYEAQ. The complete variable domain, with remaining parts taken from reference TRBV7-6 and TRBJ2-5, reads GAGVSQSPRYKVTKRGQDVALRCDPISGHVSLYWYRQALGQGPEFLTYFNYEAQQDKSGLPNDRFSAERPEGSISTLTIQRTEQRDSAMYRCASSHPGGKRDQETQYFGPGTRLLVL.

The V call is TRBV19, the J call TRBJ1-2, with D unclear. Germline CDR1 LNHDA, CDR2 SQIVND (reference sequence). The ends were cut back, 2 bases at V and 4 bases at J, with 32 bases in the middle. The CDR3 is made up of 21 amino acids. The CDR3 sequence: CASSINVIPGPRDTDFYGYTF. The CDR3 DNA reads as TGTGCCAGTAGTATAAATGTCATCCCAGGCCCAAGAGATACCGATTTCTATGGCTACACCTTC.

There are many counts of this clonotype. The V and J genes are TRBV7-9 and TRBJ2-2, with a possible D match to TRBD1 (5 bases). The CDR3 consists of 14 residues. Per the germline V gene, CDR1 is SEHNR and CDR2 is FQNEAQ (reference sequence). V lost 5 bases to trimming and J lost 0 bases, with 7 bases between them. Written as DNA, the CDR3 is TGTGCCAGCAGCCTGGACACGAACACCGGGGAGCTGTTTTTT. Translated, it gives CASSLDTNTGELFF. Using reference TRBV7-9 and TRBJ2-2 for the parts outside the CDR3, the full variable domain is DTGVSQNPRHKITKRGQNVTFRCDPISEHNRLYWYRQTLGQGPEFLTYFQNEAQLEKSRLLSDRFSAERPKGSFSTLEIQRTEQGDSAMYLCASSLDTNTGELFFGEGSRLTVL.

This clonotype has a count of ten or more. J is TRBJ1-2 and V is TRBV5-6, with D perhaps matching TRBD1 (5 bases). The germline V and J ends were trimmed by 1 base and 6 bases, with 13 bases remaining between them. Germline V gene sequence: CDR1 SGHDT, CDR2 YYEEEE. This CDR3 region has 14 residues. The CDR3 spells CASSLPYPRDGYTF. The CDR3 nucleotides are TGTGCCAGCAGCTTGCCATACCCCAGGGATGGCTACACCTTC.

Note on this clonotype: This may stem from a read error, because a much larger clone lies one nucleotide away. The genes are TRBV7-9 and TRBJ1-5; 9 nucleotides match TRBD1. The CDR3 is made up of 16 amino acids. Germline loops: CDR1 SEHNR, CDR2 FQNEAQ (reference sequence). CDR3 DNA: TGTGCCAGCAGCTCAACAGGGGGCCATAGCAATCAGTCCCAGCATTTT. Its translation is CASSSTGGHSNQSQHF. Combining the CDR3 with reference TRBV7-9 and TRBJ1-5 gives the whole variable domain DTGVSQNPRHKITKRGQNVTFRCDPISEHNRLYWYRQTLGQGPEFLTYFQNEAQLEKSRLLSDRFSAERPKGSFSTLEIQRTEQGDSAMYLCASSSTGGHSNQSQHFGDGTRLSIL.

This rearrangement joins TRBV10-3 to TRBJ2-7, with 11 positions matching TRBD2. The length of the CDR3 is 16 residues. Trimming at V came to 2 bases and at J to 1 base, leaving 4 bases not matched to a gene. Germline V gene data show CDR1 as ENHRY and CDR2 as SYGVKD. CDR3 sequence (DNA): TGTGCCATCAGTGAGACACTAGCGGGAGAATCCTACGAGCAGTACTTC. It encodes CAISETLAGESYEQYF.

This clonotype was observed a handful of times. Here the CDR3 reads CASSSQGAGSQPQHF. Written as DNA, the CDR3 is TGTGCCAGCAGTTCACAGGGGGCAGGGAGTCAGCCCCAGCATTTT. The J gene is TRBJ1-5, the V gene TRBV6-5; TRBD1 aligns across 9 bases. The CDR3 has 15 amino acids. CDR1 is MNHEY and CDR2 is SVGAGI in the germline V gene. The ends lost 4 bases at V and 6 bases at J; junction bases unmatched: 7.

This clonotype has only a few counts. The chain couples TRBV19 to TRBJ2-2; 12 nucleotides line up with TRBD1. This CDR3 is built from 15 residues. The germline gives CDR1 LNHDA, CDR2 SQIVND (reference sequence). Trimming at V came to 5 bases and at J to 9 bases, leaving 7 bases not matched to a gene. The CDR3 DNA reads as TGTGCCAGTAGTCCGTGGGACAGGGGGCGCCGGGAGCTGTTTTTT. Translated: CASSPWDRGRRELFF.